These T cell receptor beta chains were read from a single sample in a study of shared clonotypes between healthy human individuals. The data were produced by immunoSEQ multiplex PCR, yet TCRdb's version contains in-frame clones alone and is incomplete. The repertoire includes some 2.3 million clones, over 85% of them detected once, and about 0.39% sits in the top ten. The sample comprised naive CD4+ T cells from PBMCs. The receptor source for this set is a man aged 18 to 30 in good health. Some clones in this sample may be carry-over from other donors' samples. Both conserved end residues are part of each CDR3. A D gene is named only where the DNA matches it firmly. Clone size is shown for a subset of rows, as once, few, many or a class of expanded clone.

TRBV28	TRBJ1-5	-	TRBD1	TGTGCCAGCAGTTTCAGGCAGGGGGTAAGGCTCCAGCATTTT	CASSFRQGVRLQHF
TRBV10-3	TRBJ1-2	-	-	TGTGCCATCAGTGGAGGACAACTCTATGGCTACACCTTC	CAISGGQLYGYTF
TRBV5-1	TRBJ1-1	few	-	TGCGCCAGCAGCTTGCGCGGCCTGGACACTGAAGCTTTCTTT	CASSLRGLDTEAFF
TRBV28	TRBJ2-5	-	-	TGTGCCAGCAGTTTCTGGGTCGAAGAGACCCAGTACTTC	CASSFWVEETQYF
TRBV28	TRBJ1-3	-	-	TGTGCCAGCAGTTTCGGGGTTGGAAACACCATATATTTT	CASSFGVGNTIYF
TRBV28	TRBJ2-7	-	-	TGTGCCAGCAGTACCAGACAGTCGGAGCAGTACTTC	CASSTRQSEQYF
TRBV19	TRBJ1-1	-	-	TGTGCCAGTATCCCGACAGCGCCCTCTCATGAAGCTTTCTTT	CASIPTAPSHEAFF
TRBV11-2	TRBJ1-2	-	-	TGTGCCAGCAGCTCTATTACCCGGGACCGAACTAACTATGGCTACACCTTC	CASSSITRDRTNYGYTF
TRBV28	TRBJ1-2	-	TRBD1	TGTGCCAGCAGAACAGGGGAGAGAGGCTACACCTTC	CASRTGERGYTF
TRBV6-5	TRBJ2-1	once	-	TGTGCCAGCAGTTATCTAGTAGGAGGTGAGCAGTTCTTC	CASSYLVGGEQFF
TRBV27	TRBJ2-7	-	TRBD1	TGTGCCAGCAGTTTGAGGGGGCCCGGACGCTACGAGCAGTACTTC	CASSLRGPGRYEQYF
TRBV6-5	TRBJ2-1	-	-	TGTGCCAGCAGTTACGGGAATGAGCAGTTCTTC	CASSYGNEQFF
TRBV29-1	TRBJ2-7	-	TRBD2	TGCAGCGTTGTAGCGGGAGGCTCTCACGAGCAGTACTTC	CSVVAGGSHEQYF
TRBV28	TRBJ2-7	-	TRBD2	TGTGCCAGCAGTTTAGGGGGGGTCTACGAGCAGTACTTC	CASSLGGVYEQYF
TRBV29-1	TRBJ2-2	-	TRBD1	TGCAGCGGGCGGACAGGGGGAAGGACCGGGGAGCTGTTTTTT	CSGRTGGRTGELFF
TRBV5-1	TRBJ2-3	-	-	TGCGCCAGCAGCCAGGGGTCACGGGATACGCAGTATTTT	CASSQGSRDTQYF
TRBV6-5	TRBJ2-5	-	TRBD2	TGTGCCAGCAGTCCTGACGGGGGGGGATTGACCCAGTACTTC	CASSPDGGGLTQYF
TRBV6-5	TRBJ2-2	-	TRBD1	TGTGCCAGCAGGCCCTCAGGGGGAGCCACCGGGGAGCTGTTTTTT	CASRPSGGATGELFF
TRBV9	TRBJ2-1	-	TRBD2	TGTGCCAGCAGCGTAGCTACTGGACTAGCGGGGAACAATGAGCAGTTCTTC	CASSVATGLAGNNEQFF
TRBV28	TRBJ1-1	-	-	TGTGCCAGCAGCCCTCCCTTTCAGGCCGTGGGTTTCTTT	CASSPPFQAVGFF
TRBV7-9	TRBJ2-3	-	TRBD1	TGTGCCAGCAGCCGGGACAGGGGCTTCACAGATACGCAGTATTTT	CASSRDRGFTDTQYF
TRBV2	TRBJ1-2	-	-	TGTGCCAGCAGTGGAGGTCTTAACTATGGCTACACCTTC	CASSGGLNYGYTF
TRBV28	TRBJ1-5	-	-	TGTGCCAGCAGTTTATATCTGCCAGGGTTAGTCGTTCAGCCCCAGCATTTT	CASSLYLPGLVVQPQHF
TRBV5-6	TRBJ2-7	-	-	TGTGCCAGCAGCTCTCCAGTAGGGAGTAGAGGCTACGAGCAGTACTTC	CASSSPVGSRGYEQYF
TRBV30	TRBJ1-2	once	-	TGTGCCTGGAGTGTACAGGCCTTCTATGGCTACACCTTC	CAWSVQAFYGYTF
TRBV30	TRBJ2-6	-	-	TGTGCCTGGAGTTCCGCGATCGGGTTCTCTGGGGCCAACGTCCTGACTTTC	CAWSSAIGFSGANVLTF
TRBV28	TRBJ2-7	-	-	TGTGCCAGCAGTCCCACAGGGACTTCCTACGAGCAGTACTTC	CASSPTGTSYEQYF
TRBV5-1	TRBJ2-3	-	-	TGCGCCAGCAGAGAGACACAAAGCACAGATACGCAGTATTTT	CASRETQSTDTQYF
TRBV5-6	TRBJ1-2	-	-	TGTGCCAGCCGAGCCCCGGGGATTAACTATGGCTACACCTTC	CASRAPGINYGYTF
TRBV18	TRBJ2-7	-	TRBD2	TGTGCCAGCTCACCCGGACTAGCGGGATCAGGGTACGAGCAGTACTTC	CASSPGLAGSGYEQYF
TRBV27	TRBJ2-1	-	TRBD1	TGTGCCAGCAGTTCGCCGGGACAGGGGGTCAATGAGCAGTTCTTC	CASSSPGQGVNEQFF
TRBV19	TRBJ1-1	-	TRBD1	TGTGCCAGTAGTGCCGTACAGGGGCGGGCTTTCTTT	CASSAVQGRAFF
TRBV6-6	TRBJ1-2	-	-	TGTGCCAGCAGTCCGACCTTGAACTATGGCTACACCTTC	CASSPTLNYGYTF
TRBV5-1	TRBJ2-3	-	TRBD2	TGCGCCAGCAGCCCTATTAAACTAGCGGGGAGCACAGATACGCAGTATTTT	CASSPIKLAGSTDTQYF
TRBV2	TRBJ1-4	-	TRBD1	TGTGCCAGCAATGGGGACAGGGGTGAAGAAAAACTGTTTTTT	CASNGDRGEEKLFF
TRBV7-9	TRBJ1-5	-	TRBD1	TGTGCCAGCAGCCAGACACAGGGGGCCTCATATCAGCCCCAGCATTTT	CASSQTQGASYQPQHF
TRBV7-9	TRBJ1-5	-	TRBD1	TGTGCCAGCAGCGTCGGACAGGGACTCAATCAGCCCCAGCATTTT	CASSVGQGLNQPQHF
TRBV2	TRBJ2-7	-	TRBD2	TGTGCCAGCAGCAGGGGGGGGACTAGCGGATACGAGCAGTACTTC	CASSRGGTSGYEQYF
TRBV28	TRBJ2-6	-	-	TGTGCCAGCAGTTCCCCTGGATCTGGGGCCAACGTCCTGACTTTC	CASSSPGSGANVLTF
TRBV11-2	TRBJ2-1	-	TRBD2	TGTGCCAGCAGCCTTCTAGCGGGAAGCTCCTACAATGAGCAGTTCTTC	CASSLLAGSSYNEQFF
TRBV29-1	TRBJ2-5	-	TRBD1	TGCAGCGCGAGACAGGGTGCAGAGACCCAGTACTTC	CSARQGAETQYF
TRBV14	TRBJ1-4	-	-	TGTGCCAGCAGTACGAATAATGGGGAAAAACTGTTTTTT	CASSTNNGEKLFF
TRBV28	TRBJ2-7	-	-	TGTGCCAGCAGTCAGCCCTACGAGCAGTACTTC	CASSQPYEQYF
TRBV7-3	TRBJ2-5	-	-	TGTGCCAGCAGCTTATCCCCGGGGCAGCAAGAGACCCAGTACTTC	CASSLSPGQQETQYF
TRBV7-6	TRBJ2-1	-	TRBD2	TGTGCCAGCAGCCCCAGCGGGGCACCGTACAATGAGCAGTTCTTC	CASSPSGAPYNEQFF
TRBV29-1	TRBJ2-3	once	-	TGCAGCGTCGAGGGGGCAGATACGCAGTATTTT	CSVEGADTQYF